Listed below are T cell receptor beta chains from one sample, sequenced in a study of beta chain features in type 1 diabetes. Generated by immunoSEQ multiplex PCR, the TCRdb table keeps only in-frame clones and is missing some. Of hundreds of thousands of clones listed, roughly 16% are singletons. Sequenced: naive CD4+ T cells from blood. The receptors derive from a man younger than 35 in good health. The CDR3 runs from the conserved cysteine through the conserved F or W. A D gene is named only where the DNA matches it firmly. Size is omitted from some rows. Given values are once, few, many or a class for expanded clones.

D	V	size	J	CDR3	DNA
.	TRBV4-3	few	TRBJ2-1	CASSQDPARRQQFF	TGCGCCAGCAGCCAAGATCCGGCCCGAAGACAGCAGTTCTTC
.	TRBV4-3	.	TRBJ1-2	CASSQETANYGYTF	TGCGCCAGCAGCCAAGAGACAGCTAACTATGGCTACACCTTC
.	TRBV5-4	few	TRBJ2-3	CASSFSGTDTQYF	TGTGCCAGCAGCTTTAGCGGAACTGATACGCAGTATTTT
TRBD1	TRBV7-9	few	TRBJ1-5	CASSQRGQGRMGNQPQHF	TGTGCCAGCAGCCAACGCGGACAGGGGCGGATGGGCAATCAGCCCCAGCATTTT
TRBD1	TRBV29-1	.	TRBJ2-7	CSVQTGGEQYF	TGCAGCGTTCAAACAGGGGGCGAGCAGTACTTC
.	TRBV9	few	TRBJ2-7	CASSVESVSFYEQYF	TGTGCCAGCAGCGTAGAATCAGTGAGTTTCTACGAGCAGTACTTC
TRBD1	TRBV27	.	TRBJ1-4	CASSRKGGVSATNEKLFF	TGTGCCAGCAGCCGCAAAGGGGGCGTTTCGGCGACTAATGAAAAACTGTTTTTT
TRBD1	TRBV28	few	TRBJ2-1	CASSQGTGAILNEQFF	TGTGCCAGCAGCCAAGGCACAGGGGCCATCCTCAATGAGCAGTTCTTC
.	TRBV18	.	TRBJ2-3	CASSPPPFRTDTQYF	TGTGCCAGCTCACCACCCCCCTTTCGCACAGATACGCAGTATTTT
.	TRBV18	.	TRBJ2-7	CASYRDTGPYEQYF	TGTGCCAGTTACCGGGACACCGGACCCTACGAGCAGTACTTC
.	TRBV30	few	TRBJ2-5	CAWRVRRAGRRGETQYF	TGTGCCTGGAGGGTACGGCGAGCGGGGAGGAGGGGGGAGACCCAGTACTTC
TRBD1	TRBV10-3	.	TRBJ2-3	CAITQDRVRADTQYF	TGTGCCATCACTCAGGACAGGGTCAGAGCCGATACGCAGTATTTT
TRBD2	TRBV6-6	few	TRBJ2-7	CASNEGGSHEQYF	TGTGCCAGCAATGAGGGAGGGAGCCACGAGCAGTACTTC
TRBD1	TRBV27	few	TRBJ2-7	CASSFYRDRGSEQYF	TGTGCCAGCAGTTTCTACCGGGACAGGGGTTCCGAGCAGTACTTC
TRBD2	TRBV10-3	.	TRBJ2-7	CATKTSGTYEQYF	TGTGCCACCAAGACTAGCGGGACGTACGAGCAGTACTTC
.	TRBV11-2	.	TRBJ1-4	CASRIAGRANEKLFF	TGTGCCAGCAGGATAGCTGGGAGGGCTAATGAAAAACTGTTTTTT
TRBD1	TRBV30	few	TRBJ1-3	CAWMRTGGNTIYF	TGTGCCTGGATGCGGACAGGCGGAAACACCATATATTTT
.	TRBV2	few	TRBJ2-6	CASGSGANVLTF	TGTGCCAGCGGCTCGGGGGCCAACGTCCTGACTTTC
TRBD2	TRBV28	.	TRBJ2-7	CASSFPTTSGRWSYEQYF	TGTGCCAGCAGTTTCCCCACGACTAGCGGGAGGTGGTCCTACGAGCAGTACTTC
.	TRBV9	few	TRBJ2-3	CASNVIRTDTQYF	TGTGCCAGCAACGTGATAAGAACAGATACGCAGTATTTT
.	TRBV28	few	TRBJ2-3	CASTPGRWGYDTDTQYF	TGTGCCAGCACCCCAGGGAGGTGGGGGTACGACACAGATACGCAGTATTTT
.	TRBV28	.	TRBJ2-5	CASSSIQEAQETQYF	TGTGCCAGCAGTTCGATACAGGAGGCGCAAGAGACCCAGTACTTC
.	TRBV4-3	.	TRBJ2-1	CASSHRYGSMNEQFF	TGCGCCAGCAGCCATCGCTACGGATCTATGAATGAGCAGTTCTTC
TRBD2	TRBV4-2	few	TRBJ2-3	CASSQGGTSGASTDTQYF	TGTGCCAGCAGCCAAGGAGGGACTAGCGGGGCGAGCACAGATACGCAGTATTTT
.	TRBV28	.	TRBJ1-4	CASSTREKLFF	TGTGCCAGCAGCACCAGAGAAAAACTGTTTTTT
.	TRBV6-6	.	TRBJ2-7	CASRGGPLYEQYF	TGTGCCAGCAGAGGAGGCCCTCTTTACGAGCAGTACTTC
.	TRBV7-2	few	TRBJ1-4	CASSARGTTNEKLFF	TGTGCCAGCAGCGCTAGAGGCACAACTAATGAAAAACTGTTTTTT
.	TRBV13	few	TRBJ2-5	CASSRGNQETQYF	TGTGCCAGCAGCCGGGGAAACCAAGAGACCCAGTACTTC
TRBD2	TRBV27	few	TRBJ2-1	CASSLDRTSGNTYNEQFF	TGTGCCAGCAGTTTAGATAGGACTAGCGGGAATACCTACAATGAGCAGTTCTTC
.	TRBV4-1	few	TRBJ1-2	CASSQQGGYGYTF	TGCGCCAGCAGCCAACAGGGAGGGTATGGCTACACCTTC
.	TRBV5-1	few	TRBJ2-7	CASSFWQGTYEQYF	TGCGCCAGCAGCTTCTGGCAGGGGACTTACGAGCAGTACTTC
.	TRBV7-7	.	TRBJ2-2	CASSSRGRTVPGELFF	TGTGCCAGCAGCTCCCGGGGGAGGACAGTCCCCGGGGAGCTGTTTTTT
.	TRBV14	few	TRBJ2-1	CASSPWDNRVMNEQFF	TGTGCCAGCAGCCCTTGGGACAATAGGGTGATGAATGAGCAGTTCTTC
.	TRBV5-1	.	TRBJ2-2	CASSLDLNTGELFF	TGCGCCAGCAGCTTGGATCTGAACACCGGGGAGCTGTTTTTT
.	TRBV28	many	TRBJ2-1	CASSRGPQQFF	TGTGCCAGCAGTCGGGGGCCCCAGCAGTTCTTC
TRBD1	TRBV19	few	TRBJ1-2	CASTTRGQGKANYGYTF	TGTGCCAGTACTACCCGCGGACAGGGGAAGGCCAACTATGGCTACACCTTC
TRBD1	TRBV15	few	TRBJ2-7	CATSKAGQGSYEQYF	TGTGCCACCAGCAAGGCGGGACAGGGGTCCTACGAGCAGTACTTC
.	TRBV29-1	few	TRBJ1-2	CSVEDVGAWGTNYGYTF	TGCAGCGTTGAAGATGTTGGGGCTTGGGGGACTAACTATGGCTACACCTTC
TRBD1	TRBV19	.	TRBJ1-2	CASSIPGQGALLRGYTF	TGTGCCAGTAGTATACCGGGACAGGGCGCCCTCCTCAGAGGCTACACCTTC
.	TRBV4-1	few	TRBJ1-1	CASSLPGRANTEAFF	TGCGCCAGCAGCCTACCGGGCCGAGCGAACACTGAAGCTTTCTTT
.	TRBV9	.	TRBJ2-5	CASSVGPVGIGETQYF	TGTGCCAGCAGCGTAGGCCCGGTGGGTATTGGCGAGACCCAGTACTTC
.	TRBV27	.	TRBJ2-1	CASSFRGYYNEQFF	TGTGCCAGCAGTTTCAGGGGCTACTACAATGAGCAGTTCTTC
.	TRBV28	.	TRBJ2-3	CASSPGSTDTQYF	TGTGCCAGCAGCCCGGGCAGCACAGATACGCAGTATTTT
TRBD1	TRBV5-1	.	TRBJ2-3	CASSLRRQGATDTQYF	TGCGCCAGCAGCTTGAGGCGGCAGGGGGCCACAGATACGCAGTATTTT
.	TRBV18	.	TRBJ2-2	CASSPPGHQNTGELFF	TGTGCCAGCTCACCCCCGGGACACCAGAACACCGGGGAGCTGTTTTTT